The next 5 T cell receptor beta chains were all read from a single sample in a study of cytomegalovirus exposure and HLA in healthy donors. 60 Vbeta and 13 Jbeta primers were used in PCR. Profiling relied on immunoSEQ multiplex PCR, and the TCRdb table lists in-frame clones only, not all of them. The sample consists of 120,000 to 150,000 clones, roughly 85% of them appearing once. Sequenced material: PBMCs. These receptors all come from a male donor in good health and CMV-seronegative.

This chain's CDR3 is CASSGLAGAYNEQFF. Here the CDR3 DNA reads TGTGCCAGCTCAGGACTAGCGGGAGCTTACAATGAGCAGTTCTTC. This chain joins TRBV18 and TRBJ2-1; 13 nucleotides match TRBD2. After removal of 5 bases from V and 4 bases from J, the junction contained 2 bases not matched to a gene. The CDR3 has 15 amino acids. Germline loops: CDR1 KGHSH, CDR2 LQKENI.

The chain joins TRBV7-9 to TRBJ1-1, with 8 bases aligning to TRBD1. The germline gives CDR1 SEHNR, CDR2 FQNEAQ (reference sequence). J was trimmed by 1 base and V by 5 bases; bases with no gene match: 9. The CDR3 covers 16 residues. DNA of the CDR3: TGTGCCAGCAGCCCGAGACGAGGACAGGGGAACACTGAAGCTTTCTTT. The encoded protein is CASSPRRGQGNTEAFF.

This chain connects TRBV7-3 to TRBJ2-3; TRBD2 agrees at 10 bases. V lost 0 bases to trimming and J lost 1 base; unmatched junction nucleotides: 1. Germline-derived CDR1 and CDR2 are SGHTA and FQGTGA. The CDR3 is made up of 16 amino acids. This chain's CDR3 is CASSLTLAGGTDTQYF. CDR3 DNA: TGTGCCAGCAGCTTAACGCTAGCGGGGGGCACAGATACGCAGTATTTT.

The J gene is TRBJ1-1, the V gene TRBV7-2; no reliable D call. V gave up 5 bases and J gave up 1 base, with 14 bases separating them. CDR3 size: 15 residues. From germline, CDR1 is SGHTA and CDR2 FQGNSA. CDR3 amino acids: CASSPGSSGNTEAFF. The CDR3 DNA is TGTGCCAGCAGCCCGGGGTCGAGCGGGAACACTGAAGCTTTCTTT. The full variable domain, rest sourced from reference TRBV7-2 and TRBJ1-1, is GAGVSQSPSNKVTEKGKDVELRCDPISGHTALYWYRQSLGQGLEFLIYFQGNSAPDKSGLPSDRFSAERTGGSVSTLTIQRTQQEDSAVYLCASSPGSSGNTEAFFGQGTRLTVV.

CDR3 loop: CASSTSGDRGLYTF. The CDR3, as DNA: TGTGCCAGCTCAACCTCCGGGGACAGGGGTCTCTACACCTTC. J is TRBJ1-2 and V is TRBV18; 10 positions agree with TRBD1. This CDR3 comprises 14 residues. With V trimmed by 5 bases and J by 10 bases, 10 bases remained unmatched. CDR1 is KGHSH and CDR2 is LQKENI in the germline V gene.